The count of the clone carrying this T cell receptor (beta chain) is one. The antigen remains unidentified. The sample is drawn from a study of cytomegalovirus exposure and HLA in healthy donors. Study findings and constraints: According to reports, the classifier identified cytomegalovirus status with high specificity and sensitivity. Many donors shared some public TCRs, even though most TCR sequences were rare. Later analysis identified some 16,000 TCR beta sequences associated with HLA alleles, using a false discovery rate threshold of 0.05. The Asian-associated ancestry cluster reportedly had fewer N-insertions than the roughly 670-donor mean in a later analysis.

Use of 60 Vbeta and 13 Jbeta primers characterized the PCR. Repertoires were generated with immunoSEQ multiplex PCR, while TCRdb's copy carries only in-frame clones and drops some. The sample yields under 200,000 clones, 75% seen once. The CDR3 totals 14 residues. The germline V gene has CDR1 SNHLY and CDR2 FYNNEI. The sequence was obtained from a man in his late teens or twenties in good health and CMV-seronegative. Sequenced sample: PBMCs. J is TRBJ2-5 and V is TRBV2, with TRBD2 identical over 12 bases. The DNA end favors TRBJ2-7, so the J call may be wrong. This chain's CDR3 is CASRRTSGNYEQYF. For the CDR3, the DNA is TGTGCCAGCAGGCGGACTAGCGGGAACTACGAGCAGTACTTC.